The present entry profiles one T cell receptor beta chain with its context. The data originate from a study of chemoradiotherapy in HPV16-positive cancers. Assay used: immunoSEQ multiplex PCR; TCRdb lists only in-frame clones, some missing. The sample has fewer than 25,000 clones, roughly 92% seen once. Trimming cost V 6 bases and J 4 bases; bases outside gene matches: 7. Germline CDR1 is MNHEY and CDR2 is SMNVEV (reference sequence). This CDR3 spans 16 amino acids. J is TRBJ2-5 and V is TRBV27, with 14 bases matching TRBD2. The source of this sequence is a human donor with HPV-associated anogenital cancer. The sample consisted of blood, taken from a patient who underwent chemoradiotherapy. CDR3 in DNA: TGTGCCAGCAGGGCTGGCGGACTAGCGGGGGGAGAGACCCAGTACTTC. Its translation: CASRAGGLAGGETQYF.